Presented here are 7 T cell receptor beta chains from one specimen sequenced in a study of cytomegalovirus exposure and HLA in healthy donors. The PCR had 60 Vbeta and 13 Jbeta primers. Data came from immunoSEQ multiplex PCR; TCRdb stores just in-frame clones and leaves some out. In the table there are more than 150,000 clones, about 82% of which are singletons. The source material was PBMCs. These receptor sequences come from a man aged 18 to 30 in good health and CMV-seronegative.

The chain employs TRBV28 and TRBJ1-4, with 9 bases that match TRBD1. With V trimmed by 6 bases and J by 1 base, 6 bases remained unmatched. This CDR3 is built from 16 residues. The germline V gene encodes CDR1 MDHEN and CDR2 SYDVKM. The CDR3 nucleotides are TGTGCCAGCAGCTACAGGGGGCGCGGAACTAATGAAAAACTGTTTTTT. This encodes CASSYRGRGTNEKLFF.

This clone was seen more than once but under ten times. This chain joins TRBV10-1 and TRBJ2-2; 12 bases fit TRBD2. CDR1 is WNHNN, CDR2 SYGVQD, per germline (reference sequence). V trimming: 4 bases; J trimming: 0 bases; junction bases outside the gene matches: 6. This CDR3 has 18 residues. CDR3 region: CASSGLAGARTNTGELFF. In DNA, the CDR3 is TGCGCCAGCAGTGGACTAGCGGGGGCCCGAACGAACACCGGGGAGCTGTTTTTT.

V usage is TRBV5-6 and J usage is TRBJ1-1; D possibly corresponds to TRBD1 (6 bases). CDR3 size: 15 residues. The V end lost 3 bases, the J end lost 6 bases, and 18 bases lay between the germline ends. Germline V CDR1 and CDR2: SGHDT, YYEEEE. CDR3 amino acids: CASSWGGGQISEAFF. In DNA, the CDR3 is TGTGCCAGCAGCTGGGGAGGGGGGCAGATCTCTGAAGCTTTCTTT.

J is TRBJ1-1 and V is TRBV6-5; TRBD1 might be the D (5 bases). Between the trimmed V and J ends, which lost 4 bases and 6 bases, there was a span of 6 bases. This CDR3 is built from 11 residues. Germline CDR1 and CDR2: MNHEY and SVGAGI. For the CDR3, the DNA is TGTGCCAGCAGTTCGGGGGCTGAAGCTTTCTTT. Encoded protein: CASSSGAEAFF.

V is TRBV27 and J is TRBJ1-3; D possibly corresponds to TRBD1 (5 bases). The CDR3 has 14 amino acids. V was pared by 4 bases and J by 4 bases, with 11 bases between. CDR1 and CDR2 (germline): MNHEY, SMNVEV (reference sequence). The CDR3 here is CASSSQGAGNTIYF. CDR3 DNA sequence: TGTGCCAGCAGTTCTCAAGGGGCAGGAAACACCATATATTTT.

This clone was recorded once. The chain is built from TRBV7-6 and TRBJ2-1; D call uncertain. V was clipped by 5 bases and J by 5 bases, with 7 bases between them. The CDR3 consists of 12 residues. Germline lookup yields CDR1 SGHVS and CDR2 FNYEAQ. CDR3 nucleotides: TGTGCCAGCAGCCCCATTCACAATGAGCAGTTCTTC. As protein: CASSPIHNEQFF.

This clone has a handful of counts. This sequence joins TRBV19 and TRBJ1-1; 10 bases align to TRBD1. With V trimmed by 5 bases and J by 0 bases, 6 bases remained unmatched. From germline, CDR1 is LNHDA and CDR2 SQIVND (reference sequence). This CDR3 has 16 amino acids. DNA for the CDR3: TGTGCCAGTAGTGCCCCGACAGGGGGCGTGAACACTGAAGCTTTCTTT. It translates to CASSAPTGGVNTEAFF.